A single TCR beta chain is shown here with its context. Its antigen is as yet unknown. Clones were sequenced by immunoSEQ multiplex PCR, and TCRdb holds only the in-frame ones, with some missing. Among 150,000 or so clones, nearly 90% were seen once, and the ten largest hold 4.5% to 6.5%. The entry originates in a study of T cell responses to AZD1222 COVID-19 vaccine. The wider study: Pooling covered second doses at about 4 or about 12 weeks. Study-wide results and caveats: Most donors were white British, females outnumbered males, and clonal diversity was possibly underestimated.

The sequenced sample was peripheral blood, obtained on day 0 of AZD1222 vaccination. The sequence was collected from an adult in good health.

The DNA for the CDR3 is TGTGCCACCAGCAGAGATAGAAACAGGGGGACGAACTCTGGAAACACCATATATTTT. Its translation is CATSRDRNRGTNSGNTIYF. This chain links TRBV15 with TRBJ1-3; 8 bases are shared with TRBD1. The germline CDR1 and CDR2 sequences are LNHNV and YYDKDF (reference sequence). The CDR3 is 19 amino acids. V gave up 0 bases and J gave up 0 bases; unmatched junction bases: 10.